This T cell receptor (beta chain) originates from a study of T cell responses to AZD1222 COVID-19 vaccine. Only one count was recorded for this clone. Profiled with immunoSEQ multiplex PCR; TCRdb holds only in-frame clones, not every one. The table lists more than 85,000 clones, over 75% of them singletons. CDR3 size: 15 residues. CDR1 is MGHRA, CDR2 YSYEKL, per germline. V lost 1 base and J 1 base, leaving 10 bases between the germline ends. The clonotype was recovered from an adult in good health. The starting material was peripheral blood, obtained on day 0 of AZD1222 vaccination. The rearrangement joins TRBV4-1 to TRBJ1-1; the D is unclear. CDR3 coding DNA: TGCGCCAGCAGCCAAGCCCGGACGGCGAACACTGAAGCTTTCTTT. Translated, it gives CASSQARTANTEAFF.